A selection of T cell receptor beta chains follows, all from one sample in a study of CD4 T cell repertoires in COVID-19. Here immunoSEQ multiplex PCR was the method, and the copy in TCRdb shows in-frame clones only, minus some. This sample has over 75,000 clones, with about 83% found just once. The sequencing here drew on CD4+ T cells from peripheral blood, taken after recovery from COVID-19. These receptors all come from a human donor who had COVID-19. CDR3s include the opening cysteine and the closing phenylalanine or tryptophan. Clone size, where shown, is once, few, many, or a class for clones that have expanded.

.,TRBJ2-7,TRBV24-1,CATRTRKLDSYEQYF
once,TRBJ2-5,TRBV2,CASSQDRAQETQYF
.,TRBJ1-2,TRBV28,CASRPPLGRVHGYTF
.,TRBJ1-5,TRBV18,CASSPRGDQPQHF
.,TRBJ1-6,TRBV6-5,CASTGTGGSPLHF
few,TRBJ1-2,TRBV20-1,CSAAGNYGYTF
once,TRBJ2-2,TRBV28,CASSSPTGNTGELFF
.,TRBJ2-4,TRBV2,CASRGGQELNIQYF
.,TRBJ2-2,TRBV27,CASSDAGVGGELFF
.,TRBJ1-4,TRBV5-6,CASSFKGFKLFF
.,TRBJ1-1,TRBV7-8,CASSSFVGNTEAFF
.,TRBJ2-2,TRBV4-1,CASSQPSGRGGGELFF
.,TRBJ1-1,TRBV20-1,CSASASRGTEAFF
.,TRBJ2-7,TRBV11-2,CASSPGAGTWYEQYF
.,TRBJ2-3,TRBV7-9,CASSNGQFQRDTQYF
.,TRBJ1-1,TRBV5-1,CASSVRQGGTEAFF
.,TRBJ1-5,TRBV5-6,CASSVNTGTANNQPQHF
.,TRBJ2-7,TRBV5-1,CASSPSLGGRASRSYEQYF
.,TRBJ2-5,TRBV29-1,CSVRQGSIETQYF
.,TRBJ2-7,TRBV7-8,CASSLERAQGQYF
.,TRBJ2-5,TRBV20-1,CSASIPGVQRGETQYF
.,TRBJ2-3,TRBV20-1,CSASRQSTDTQYF
.,TRBJ2-7,TRBV5-4,CASSLEAGGPHEQYF
.,TRBJ2-7,TRBV29-1,CSVEDRQGATYEQYF
.,TRBJ1-3,TRBV28,CASRDRVSGNTIYF
.,TRBJ2-5,TRBV29-1,CSTLTGQETQYF
.,TRBJ2-3,TRBV4-1,CASSQDLGARAGGDTQYF